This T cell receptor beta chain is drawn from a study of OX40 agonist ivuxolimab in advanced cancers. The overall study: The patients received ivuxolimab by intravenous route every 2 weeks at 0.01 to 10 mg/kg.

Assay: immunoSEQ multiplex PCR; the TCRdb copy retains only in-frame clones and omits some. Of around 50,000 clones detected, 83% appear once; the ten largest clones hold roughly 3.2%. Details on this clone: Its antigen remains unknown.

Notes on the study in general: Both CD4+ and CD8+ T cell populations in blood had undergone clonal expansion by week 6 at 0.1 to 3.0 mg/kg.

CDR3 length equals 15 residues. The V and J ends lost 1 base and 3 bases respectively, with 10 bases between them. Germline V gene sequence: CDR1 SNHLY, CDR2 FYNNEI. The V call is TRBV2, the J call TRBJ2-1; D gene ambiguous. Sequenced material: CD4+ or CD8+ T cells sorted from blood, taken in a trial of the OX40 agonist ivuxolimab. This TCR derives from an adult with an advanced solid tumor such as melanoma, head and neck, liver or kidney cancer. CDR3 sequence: CASSEEGGNYNEQFF. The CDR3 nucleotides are TGTGCCAGCAGTGAAGAAGGTGGGAACTACAATGAGCAGTTCTTC. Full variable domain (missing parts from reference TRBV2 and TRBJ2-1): EPEVTQTPSHQVTQMGQEVILRCVPISNHLYFYWYRQILGQKVEFLVSFYNNEISEKSEIFDDQFSVERPDGSNFTLKIRSTKLEDSAMYFCASSEEGGNYNEQFFGPGTRLTVL.